This T cell receptor (beta chain) was recovered during a study of T cell responses to AZD1222 COVID-19 vaccine (dated by TCRdb to about 2021). Describing the broader study: TCR sequencing was performed for fewer than 250 trial participants, of whom around 200 were given two doses of AZD1222 and 26 were given two doses of MenACWY control vaccine. Trial participants were enrolled by age into subgroups of 18-55, 56-69 and 70-plus years, and approximately 150, 30 and 60 TCR-sequenced participants, respectively, were included in these subgroups. Overall study results and their limits: Nearly half of unique spike-specific TCRs reportedly recognized epitopes outside regions mutated in the B.1.351 and B.1.1.7 variants. The vaccine-associated CD4 TCRs covered the entire spike protein, and the dominant responses fell in regions 160-218 and 743-854. Conclusions about previously exposed vaccinees are limited because only 5 or 6 AZD1222 recipients were SARS-CoV-2 seropositive at baseline. The 56-69-year group was small, and its depth increase did not reach significance, likely because of low power. Because no day 14 peak-response samples were available, the repertoires could be characterized only after the peak T cell response. Participants were mostly white British and included more females than males, and it was suggested by the authors that clonal diversity may have been underestimated. After two AZD1222 doses, spike-specific TCR breadth and depth were significantly higher than at day 0 and than in MenACWY recipients.

V was cut back by 6 bases and J by 5 bases, leaving a gap of 11 bases between them. As encoded in the germline V gene, CDR1 is LGHNA while CDR2 is YSLEER. The CDR3 sequence holds 14 residues, the cysteine and phenylalanine included. Here the CDR3 DNA is all that survives: 42 bases in frame from base 1. The CDR3 regions of human TCRbeta chains were analyzed by immunosequencing. As for the original processing: TCRs in the repertoires were matched against a reference library of SARS-CoV-2-specific TCRs that had been generated with the MIRA antigen-specificity platform. Breadth meant the fraction of unique TCRs that were SARS-CoV-2-associated, whereas depth meant the fraction of total T cells that were SARS-CoV-2-associated. Using the MIRA data, each spike-specific TCR was mapped to the spike region that the TCR reacts to and placed in a CD4 or CD8 class. Log10-transformed breadth and depth values were compared by one-way ANOVA with Sidak's multiple comparisons tests. This immuneACCESS table, as held by TCRdb, lists in-frame sequences with V and J called but not all clones. Of the missing ones, under half trace to an unresolved V gene in checked studies; the others have no known cause. The V and J calls and clone size were taken over from that table, and D and trimming were inferred from the DNA. For this sample there are more than 150,000 clones; 94% appear just once. The ten largest clones represent more than 1.5% of the sample.

In light of the paper, this sample's time point label describes: about 28 days (+/-7) after the second vaccine dose. Because spike-specific TCR depth and breadth did not differ between the two schedules, AZD1222 recipients who got a second dose at roughly 4 weeks were pooled with those who got a second dose at roughly 12 weeks. Vaccinee samples came from UK trials COV001 and COV002, including a single-blind randomized controlled phase 2/3 trial of AZD1222 (ChAdOx1 nCoV-19) in healthy adults. For TCRbeta chain sequencing, PBMC samples from trial participants were taken at day 0 and at day 28 after the second dose. The table lists this clone with a few counts. This receptor's antigen is unknown. Per-base qualities were not stored, and no clone one base away is much larger.

The rearranged segments are TRBV4-3 and TRBJ1-6; TRBD1 is a weak D gene call, 6 bases matching. The sequencing used peripheral blood, collected 28 days after the second AZD1222 dose. The TCR sequence derives from an adult who received the AZD1222 COVID-19 vaccine. The DNA sequence follows: TGCGCCAGCAGTCAGAGACAGGATAATTCACCCCTCCACTTT. It is translated as CASSQRQDNSPLHF.